Below, 20 T cell receptor beta chains from the same sample are listed, as sequenced in a study of early stage breast cancer tumors. Generated by immunoSEQ multiplex PCR, the TCRdb table keeps only in-frame clones and is missing some. The sample includes some 4,000 clones, around 68% of them seen just once. The source material was breast tumor tissue. The source is a middle-aged person with breast cancer.

The chain links TRBV27 to TRBJ2-3, with 7 positions matching TRBD2. Germline trimming cut 5 bases from V and 6 bases from J; bases unmatched to any gene: 11. The CDR3 extends over 15 amino acids. CDR1 is MNHEY and CDR2 is SMNVEV in the germline V gene (reference sequence). As DNA, the CDR3 is TGTGCCAGCAGTGGGGACTACGCGGGAAGGGATACGCAGTATTTT. Its protein product is CASSGDYAGRDTQYF.

V gene TRBV9 combines with J gene TRBJ2-3; a weak D match, TRBD1 (5 bases). The germline V gene has CDR1 SGDLS and CDR2 YYNGEE. The V end was cut by 4 bases, the J end by 6 bases, with 27 bases between. CDR3 length equals 18 residues. The DNA of the CDR3 is TGTGCCAGCAGCATAAGTAGCACTACGGGTGGGGCACGGGATACGCAGTATTTT. Protein: CASSISSTTGGARDTQYF.

The rearrangement joins TRBV30 to TRBJ1-2, with D unclear. The ends were cut back, 2 bases at V and 3 bases at J, with 7 bases in the middle. The CDR3 runs 12 residues. Germline-derived CDR1 and CDR2 are GTSNPN and SVGIG (reference sequence). The CDR3 nucleotides read TGTGCCTGGAGTCACGGCGACTATGGCTACACCTTC. This gives the protein CAWSHGDYGYTF. Using reference TRBV30 and TRBJ1-2 for the parts outside the CDR3, the full variable domain is SQTIHQWPATLVQPVGSPLSLECTVEGTSNPNLYWYRQAAGRGLQLLFYSVGIGQISSEVPQNLSASRPQDRQFILSSKKLLLSDSGFYLCAWSHGDYGYTFGSGTRLTVV.

The chain has TRBV5-4 and TRBJ1-4; D is unclear. V was pared by 5 bases and J by 4 bases, with 15 bases between. The germline V gene encodes CDR1 SGHNT and CDR2 YYREEE (reference sequence). The CDR3 is 15 amino acids. For the CDR3, the DNA is TGTGCCAGCAGTTCTGGAGGGAACCTTAATGAAAAACTGTTTTTT. Translating it yields CASSSGGNLNEKLFF.

This clone has only one observation. The chain carries TRBV21-1 and TRBJ2-7; the table's D call of TRBD2 was not tested on the DNA. TRBV21-1 is noted as a pseudogene. This CDR3 comprises 16 residues. CDR3 region: CASSPGNENLIYEQYF. The CDR3 nucleotides are TGTGCCAGCAGCCCCGGGAACGAGAACCTCATCTACGAGCAGTACTTC.

The V gene is TRBV5-8, the J gene TRBJ1-1; no clear D. This CDR3 comprises 13 residues. Between the trimmed V and J ends, which lost 0 bases and 3 bases, there was a span of 6 bases. From germline, CDR1 is SGHTS and CDR2 YDEGEE. The CDR3 DNA reads TGTGCCAGCAGCTTGGAACCGTACACTGAAGCTTTCTTT. It translates to CASSLEPYTEAFF.

CDR3 DNA: TGTGCCAGCAGCCAAGATCCGGTCGGCTTGAGGGAGGGGTCCACAGATACGCAGTATTTT. It specifies CASSQDPVGLREGSTDTQYF. This sequence joins TRBV4-2 and TRBJ2-3; 7 bases agree with TRBD2. The CDR3 loop spans 20 amino acids. Germline V gene sequence: CDR1 LGHNA, CDR2 YNFKEQ. V lost 0 bases and J lost 2; bases outside the gene matches: 17.

V and J are TRBV18 and TRBJ1-1, with D perhaps TRBD1 (5 bases). Trimming pared 3 bases from V and 11 bases from J, leaving 22 bases between. This CDR3 is built from 15 residues. Germline values: CDR1 KGHSH, CDR2 LQKENI. The chain's CDR3 is CASSPSRDGGGVAFF. CDR3 coding DNA: TGTGCCAGCTCACCGTCGCGGGACGGAGGCGGTGTGGCTTTCTTT.

V usage is TRBV6-1 and J usage is TRBJ1-3, with unresolved D. The V end was cut by 8 bases, the J end by 0 bases, with 8 bases between. The CDR3 totals 13 residues. Germline values: CDR1 MNHNS, CDR2 SASEGT. The CDR3 sequence is CASVPDSGNTIYF. CDR3 sequence (DNA): TGTGCCAGCGTACCAGACTCTGGAAACACCATATATTTT.

Worth noting for this clone: Other nucleotide sequences in the sample specify the same CDR3. The chain recombines TRBV7-2 with TRBJ2-1, with TRBD1 identical over 8 bases. V lost 6 bases to trimming and J lost 1 base; unmatched junction nucleotides: 5. In germline, CDR1 is SGHTA, CDR2 FQGNSA. There are 15 residues in the CDR3. CDR3 DNA: TGTGCCAGCAGTCCAGACAGGGGATCCTACAATGAGCAGTTCTTC. Translated: CASSPDRGSYNEQFF.

The chain employs TRBV7-9 and TRBJ2-3, with TRBD2 identical over 10 bases. V lost 2 bases and J lost 2; bases outside the gene matches: 1. CDR1 and CDR2 from the germline V gene are SEHNR and FQNEAQ (reference sequence). CDR3 length: 15 amino acids. In nucleotides, the CDR3 is TGTGCCAGCAGCTTAAGCGGGAGGGCCACAGATACGCAGTATTTT. Amino acid sequence: CASSLSGRATDTQYF. The full variable domain, its missing parts supplied by reference TRBV7-9 and TRBJ2-3, is DTGVSQNPRHKITKRGQNVTFRCDPISEHNRLYWYRQTLGQGPEFLTYFQNEAQLEKSRLLSDRFSAERPKGSFSTLEIQRTEQGDSAMYLCASSLSGRATDTQYFGPGTRLTVL.

This clone showed up just a few times. The chain combines TRBV11-1 with TRBJ2-1; 9 nucleotides agree with TRBD2. The CDR3 spans 15 residues. Germline assignment: CDR1 SGHAT and CDR2 FQDESV (reference sequence). The ends lost 5 bases at V and 4 bases at J; junction bases unmatched: 6. The CDR3 sequence: CASSRLSGSYNEQFF. The CDR3 DNA reads as TGTGCCAGCAGCCGGCTTAGCGGGAGTTACAATGAGCAGTTCTTC.

The chain combines TRBV27 with TRBJ2-5; no clear D gene. The end of the DNA aligns better with TRBJ2-7, so the J call may be wrong. The CDR3 has 14 amino acids. CDR1 is MNHEY, CDR2 SMNVEV, per germline (reference sequence). This CDR3 reads CASSRRPLSYEQYF. The CDR3 region has the DNA TGTGCCAGCAGTCGACGCCCCCTCAGTTACGAGCAGTACTTC.

J is TRBJ2-1 and V is TRBV7-8, with 13 bases fitting TRBD2. The CDR3 runs to 19 residues. The germline CDR1 and CDR2 sequences are SGHVS and FQNEAQ. V was pared by 3 bases and J by 2 bases, with 10 bases of the junction left unmatched. Written as DNA, the CDR3 is TGTGCCAGCAGCTTGGGGACTAGCGGGATGAGTGCGGCCTACAATGAGCAGTTCTTC. It is translated as CASSLGTSGMSAAYNEQFF.

This rearrangement joins TRBV11-1 to TRBJ1-5, with D possibly TRBD1 on 5 matching bases. Germline V lookup: CDR1 SGHAT, CDR2 FQDESV (reference sequence). The CDR3 has 15 residues. The ends were cut back, 1 base at V and 3 bases at J, with 10 bases in the middle. The CDR3 protein is CASSLGDQANQPQHF. CDR3 DNA: TGTGCCAGCAGCTTAGGGGACCAGGCCAATCAGCCCCAGCATTTT.

This clone was counted only a few times. The chain employs TRBV19 and TRBJ1-1; D is ambiguous. CDR1 and CDR2 (germline): LNHDA, SQIVND (reference sequence). V lost 7 bases to trimming and J lost 7 bases, with 19 bases between them. The CDR3 is made up of 14 amino acids. CDR3 region: CASTAMLGFGEAFF. The DNA for the CDR3 is TGTGCCAGTACCGCCATGTTGGGGTTCGGTGAAGCTTTCTTT.

The chain combines TRBV6-6 with TRBJ2-7, with TRBD1 matching 7 bases. V lost 5 bases and J lost 3; bases outside the gene matches: 4. There are 13 residues in the CDR3. Germline CDR1 MNHNY, CDR2 SVGAGI (reference sequence). The CDR3 bases are TGTGCCAGCAGTACCCGGGACAGCTACGAGCAGTACTTC. Residues: CASSTRDSYEQYF.

The chain links TRBV27 to TRBJ1-5; D is ambiguous. Germline CDR1 and CDR2: MNHEY and SMNVEV (reference sequence). V lost 3 bases, J lost 6 bases, and 12 bases lay in between. The CDR3 sequence is 14 residues long. In nucleotides, the CDR3 is TGTGCCAGCAGTTTTTCAGACACTGTTCAGCCCCAGCATTTT. Protein: CASSFSDTVQPQHF.

This clone was seen only a few times. The chain joins TRBV5-4 to TRBJ2-7, with D possibly being TRBD2 (5 bases). CDR1 is SGHNT, CDR2 YYREEE, per germline (reference sequence). Trimming shortened V by 1 base and J by 0 bases, and 8 bases separated the two germline ends. CDR3 length: 14 amino acids. In nucleotides, the CDR3 is TGTGCCAGCAGCTTGTATGGGAGCTCCTACGAGCAGTACTTC. Translating gives CASSLYGSSYEQYF.

This chain links TRBV29-1 with TRBJ2-6; D unresolved. The germline V and J ends were trimmed by 3 bases and 3 bases, with 0 bases remaining between them. CDR1 is SQVTM, CDR2 ANQGSEA, per germline. This CDR3 is 11 amino acids long. Here the CDR3 DNA reads TGCAGCGTTGATGGGGCCAACGTCCTGACTTTC. Protein product: CSVDGANVLTF.